The sequence of this TCR beta chain was determined in a study of CD8+ T cells in alopecia areata. About the study: Treated individuals took tofacitinib by mouth, 5 to 10 mg twice daily.

Trimming removed 4 bases from V and 4 bases from J, with 8 bases in between. The CDR3 runs to 13 residues. Per the germline V gene, CDR1 is KGHSH and CDR2 is LQKENI. About this clone: What it binds is not known.

As the sequencing template, cDNA was produced by extracting RNA and reverse transcribing it. Assay used: immunoSEQ multiplex PCR; TCRdb lists only in-frame clones, some missing. The sample contains 110,000 or so clones, around 54% of which appear only once. As to treatment: oral pan-JAK inhibitor, 5-10 mg twice daily. Alopecia areata patients provided lesional scalp punch biopsies and peripheral blood. Broader study findings: Amid tofacitinib therapy, many expanded lesional clones stayed present in scalp and blood.

The V gene is TRBV18, the J gene TRBJ2-1, with D perhaps matching TRBD2 (5 bases). The sample here was CD4+ T cells sorted from blood, taken at week 24, from a patient treated with tofacitinib. The receptor was isolated from a human donor with alopecia areata. CDR3 region: CASSRGFYNEQFF. As DNA, the CDR3 is TGTGCCAGCTCACGCGGGTTTTACAATGAGCAGTTCTTC.